This T cell receptor beta chain emerged from a study of CD8+ T cells in alopecia areata. On the study more broadly: The study gave treated patients oral tofacitinib at 5 to 10 mg twice daily. Patients in the study were on tofacitinib for 6 to 18 months, then off it for 6 months.

This clone showed up just a few times. Specimens obtained from alopecia areata patients comprised lesional scalp punch biopsies and peripheral blood. Germline V gene lookup returns CDR1 SQVTM and CDR2 ANQGSEA. V was trimmed by 7 bases and J by 5 bases, leaving 20 bases between them. This CDR3 has 14 amino acids. Sequencing relied on a cDNA template that was reverse transcribed from extracted RNA. Measured with immunoSEQ multiplex PCR; TCRdb has only the in-frame clones, and not every one. In the table there are around 120,000 clones, less than 45% of which are singletons. The clonotype originates from a human donor with alopecia areata. The source material was CD4+ T cells sorted from blood. V and J are TRBV29-1 and TRBJ2-5; tentative D call: TRBD2 (6 bases). CDR3 residues: CSAGSRGMNETQYF. CDR3 sequence (DNA): TGCAGCGCGGGGTCCCGCGGGATGAACGAGACCCAGTACTTC.